This T cell receptor (beta chain) came from a study of cytomegalovirus exposure and HLA in healthy donors. V trimming: 7 bases; J trimming: 7 bases; junction bases outside the gene matches: 5. There are 13 residues in the CDR3. The germline V gene encodes CDR1 ENHRY and CDR2 SYGVKD. The PCR made use of 60 Vbeta and 13 Jbeta primers. Using immunoSEQ multiplex PCR, the repertoire was profiled, and TCRdb retains in-frame clones only, with some absent. Seen here are roughly 150,000 clones, about 64% observed once, and the top ten hold over 2.5%. The receptor comes from a woman aged 25 to 39 in good health and CMV-seropositive. The J gene is TRBJ2-1, the V gene TRBV10-3; 9 bases are a match to TRBD1. The sample taken for sequencing was PBMCs. DNA for the CDR3: TGTGCCATCACCACCGGACAGGGGAATGAGCAGTTCTTC. Residues: CAITTGQGNEQFF.